The entry below describes one T cell receptor (beta chain). This specimen belongs to a study of blood T cell repertoires in COVID-19. Study overall: Samples taken during acute and convalescent COVID-19 were collected in the United States, Italy and Spain. In each case, the material was cDNA or gDNA derived from T cells, B-cell-depleted T cells, or PBMCs.

Germline CDR1 reads LGHDT; CDR2 reads YNNKEL (reference sequence). The length of the CDR3 is 17 residues. The germline V and J ends were trimmed by 1 base and 1 base, with 16 bases remaining between them. Original methodology: Nucleated cell counts were estimated from reference gene primer amplification. Clones were read by immunoSEQ multiplex PCR, and TCRdb kept only the in-frame ones, dropping some. V, J and clone size are taken as reported in that table, and D and trimming were inferred from the DNA itself. The repertoire holds around 260,000 clones, over 75% seen once, with about an eighth in the top ten.

The V gene is TRBV3-1 (or the pseudogene TRBV3-2), the J gene TRBJ1-1; D is uncertain. What was sequenced was peripheral blood. The sequence came from a human donor in a cohort sampled during active COVID-19. CDR3 amino acids: CASSQVETSYKNTEAFF. DNA for the CDR3: TGTGCCAGCAGCCAAGTTGAGACAAGCTACAAGAACACTGAAGCTTTCTTT.